Shown below are 20 T cell receptor beta chains from a single sample sequenced in a study of T cells expressing NK-cell markers. TCRdb derives one entry per CDR3 protein from the 5' RACE reads, leaving out DNA. The sample table sets out a few hundred thousand distinct CDR3 sequences. The sequencing sample was made of blood T cells: a sorted CD56 or NKG2C T cell subset, CD4+ or CD8+ T cells, or bulk PBMC T cells (not recorded which). The source of these receptors is a man between 18 and 35 years old in good health.

The chain has TRBV15 and TRBJ1-3. The CDR3 is made up of 13 amino acids. Germline values: CDR1 LNHNV, CDR2 YYDKDF (reference sequence). The CDR3 loop reads CATSRGSGNTIYF.

CDR3 protein: CASRKTGPNNEQFF. The chain uses TRBV6-1 and TRBJ2-1. Per germline, CDR1 MNHNS and CDR2 SASEGT. The CDR3 extends over 14 amino acids.

The chain recombines TRBV20-1 with TRBJ1-6; TCRdb lists TRBD1, though no DNA is available to test this call. CDR1 and CDR2 (germline): DFQATT, SNEGSKA (reference sequence). This CDR3 region has 16 residues. CDR3 protein: CSATTYSTQGISPLHF.

The gene calls are TRBV30 and TRBJ1-1. The CDR3 length is 13 residues. CDR1 and CDR2 from the germline V gene are GTSNPN and SVGIG (reference sequence). The CDR3 here is CAWSVDANTEAFF.

The chain recombines TRBV7-2 with TRBJ2-1; TCRdb calls TRBD2, which cannot be checked without DNA. Per the germline V gene, CDR1 is SGHTA and CDR2 is FQGNSA. The CDR3 consists of 16 residues. The CDR3 loop reads CASSLALTSGRNEQFF.

The chain joins TRBV6-4 to TRBJ2-1; TCRdb picks TRBD2, but there is no DNA to check that call. Per the germline V gene, CDR1 is MRHNA and CDR2 is SNTAGT. The CDR3 has 15 residues. The CDR3 here is CASSDQLRGRNEQFF.

The rearrangement joins TRBV20-1 to TRBJ2-5; with no DNA, the TCRdb D assignment of TRBD2 cannot be verified. Germline loops: CDR1 DFQATT, CDR2 SNEGSKA (reference sequence). The CDR3 has 16 amino acids. The CDR3 loop reads CSARIPFLRGRETQYF.

The chain employs TRBV6-1 and TRBJ2-2; there is no DNA to check the TCRdb D call of TRBD2. CDR3 length equals 13 residues. CDR1 and CDR2 from the germline V gene are MNHNS and SASEGT. The CDR3 is CAHGTRATGELFF.

The chain employs TRBV12-3 or TRBV12-4 and TRBJ1-2; TCRdb returns TRBD1, unconfirmable since there is no DNA. The CDR3 is 15 amino acids. The CDR3 is CASSREDRGLSGYTF.

The chain uses TRBV13 and TRBJ2-5. Germline lookup yields CDR1 PRHDT and CDR2 FYEKMQ (reference sequence). This CDR3 has 12 amino acids. This chain's CDR3 is CASSKHQETQYF.

The chain links TRBV5-1 to TRBJ2-3. This CDR3 is built from 15 residues. Germline loops: CDR1 SGHRS, CDR2 YFSETQ. The CDR3 reads CASSLASTSTDTQYF. The full variable domain, its missing parts supplied by reference TRBV5-1 and TRBJ2-3, is KAGVTQTPRYLIKTRGQQVTLSCSPISGHRSVSWYQQTPGQGLQFLFEYFSETQRNKGNFPGRFSGRQFSNSRSEMNVSTLELGDSALYLCASSLASTSTDTQYFGPGTRLTVL.

This chain joins TRBV6-5 and TRBJ2-1; TCRdb designates TRBD1, a call that cannot be tested without DNA. The CDR3 is made up of 15 amino acids. Looked up from germline, CDR1 is MNHEY and CDR2 is SVGAGI. Here the CDR3 reads CASTRDGGSYNEQFF.

The V call is TRBV29-1, the J call TRBJ1-2; TCRdb gives TRBD1 as the D gene, but with no DNA this cannot be confirmed. CDR1 and CDR2 from the germline V gene are SQVTM and ANQGSEA. The CDR3 runs 15 residues. The CDR3 region is CRLVRGTVYCYGYTF.

The rearrangement joins TRBV6-4 to TRBJ1-3. Germline loops: CDR1 MRHNA, CDR2 SNTAGT. This CDR3 is 19 amino acids long. The CDR3: CASSDSTTGLRTRGNTIYF.

V usage is TRBV6-5 and J usage is TRBJ2-2; TCRdb returns TRBD2, unconfirmable since there is no DNA. CDR3 length equals 16 residues. Looked up from germline, CDR1 is MNHEY and CDR2 is SVGAGI. The CDR3 sequence: CASSYVGGRAPGELFF.

This CDR3 is CASFTSGRGTDTQYF. The V call is TRBV12-3 or TRBV12-4, the J call TRBJ2-3; TCRdb gives TRBD2 as the D gene, but with no DNA this cannot be confirmed. There are 15 residues in the CDR3.

The genes are TRBV6-5 and TRBJ2-6; TCRdb selects TRBD1, and the lack of DNA leaves this call unchecked. The CDR3 runs to 19 residues. CDR1 and CDR2 from the germline V gene are MNHEY and SVGAGI. The CDR3 sequence: CASSYSGLGRGTGANVLTF.

This rearrangement joins TRBV10-1 to TRBJ2-2. Germline V lookup: CDR1 WNHNN, CDR2 SYGVQD (reference sequence). This CDR3 spans 14 amino acids. The CDR3 sequence is CASSEPTNTGELFF.

The chain couples TRBV30 to TRBJ1-1. The germline V gene encodes CDR1 GTSNPN and CDR2 SVGIG (reference sequence). The CDR3 runs 12 residues. CDR3 protein: CAWMVRVAEAFF.

This chain connects TRBV30 to TRBJ1-1; TCRdb's D call of TRBD1 is untestable without DNA. Germline V gives CDR1 GTSNPN, CDR2 SVGIG (reference sequence). This CDR3 comprises 13 residues. The CDR3 sequence: CAWSLRGFTEAFF. Drawing the rest from reference TRBV30 and TRBJ1-1, the complete variable domain is SQTIHQWPATLVQPVGSPLSLECTVEGTSNPNLYWYRQAAGRGLQLLFYSVGIGQISSEVPQNLSASRPQDRQFILSSKKLLLSDSGFYLCAWSLRGFTEAFFGQGTRLTVV.